This section outlines one T cell receptor beta chain sequence together with its context. Its antigen remains unknown. The data were taken from a study of T-cell reconstitution after alpha-beta-depleted transplantation in children. Germline V lookup: CDR1 SEHNR, CDR2 FQNEAQ (reference sequence). V dropped 3 bases and J dropped 0 bases, with 9 bases sitting between them. This CDR3 region has 15 residues. Preparation of the TCRbeta library involved a method that used unique molecular identifiers. Via MiXCR, TCRdb re-called the PCR reads, giving one row per CDR3 protein. This sample has some 120,000 distinct CDR3 sequences, with roughly 23% found just once. Findings and caveats of the study: Several hundred graft clones that had expanded were reportedly the source of alpha-beta T cells about two months after transplant. Some patients' high day-60 TCRbeta diversity was attributed to recipient cells surviving conditioning. T-cell counts and diversity at one year following transplant were attributed mainly to newly produced T cells.

The sample consisted of PBMCs, mostly from graft donor cells, taken 180 days after TCRalphabeta/CD19-depleted stem cell transplant. The source is a male patient between 2 and 15 years old who had a stem cell transplant for chronic granulomatous disease, so the T cells may come from the graft donor. V is TRBV7-9 and J is TRBJ1-5; TRBD1 is a possible D gene (5 bases). The CDR3 here is CASSFRGNSNQPQHF. CDR3 nucleotides: TGTGCCAGCAGCTTTCGGGGGAATAGCAATCAGCCCCAGCATTTT.